This T cell receptor beta chain was recorded in a study of blood T cell repertoires in COVID-19. Overall study: Material from acute and convalescent COVID-19 was sourced from the United States, Italy and Spain. PBMCs, B-cell-depleted T cells, or T cells provided the cDNA or gDNA that made up the material.

CDR3 length equals 12 residues. V was pared by 2 bases and J by 6 bases, with 7 bases between. In germline, CDR1 is SEHNR, CDR2 FQNEAQ (reference sequence). Per the original methods: How many nucleated cells were present was estimated from reference gene primer amplification. Data came from immunoSEQ multiplex PCR; TCRdb stores just in-frame clones and leaves some out. V, J and clone size were drawn from that table, and D and trimming were deduced from the DNA. In the table there are approximately 280,000 clones, roughly 87% of which are singletons. The table lists this clone with a few counts. The sequence derives from a man aged 18 to 29 with active or convalescent COVID-19. The material sequenced was peripheral blood. The rearrangement uses TRBV7-9 and TRBJ1-2; possible D gene TRBD1, 5 bases. The CDR3 sequence: CASSLIGDGYTF. CDR3 coding DNA: TGTGCCAGCAGCTTAATAGGGGATGGCTACACCTTC.